This T cell receptor (beta chain) appears in the sequencing data of a study of blood T cell repertoires in COVID-19. This CDR3 comprises 17 residues. The junction had 9 bases not matched to a gene; V was cut back by 4 bases and J by 2 bases. Germline lookup yields CDR1 KGHDR and CDR2 SFDVKD. Sequenced by immunoSEQ multiplex PCR; TCRdb stores in-frame clones only, minus some. The sample comprises 140,000 to 150,000 clones, roughly 82% of which are singletons, and 10% rests with the top ten. This chain links TRBV24-1 with TRBJ2-2, with 7 bases matching TRBD2. The TCR sequence derives from a man aged 60 to 69 with active or convalescent COVID-19. Sequenced: peripheral blood. The CDR3 loop is CATSDRWEGINTGELFF. CDR3 nucleotides: TGTGCCACCAGTGACCGGTGGGAGGGAATTAACACCGGGGAGCTGTTTTTT.